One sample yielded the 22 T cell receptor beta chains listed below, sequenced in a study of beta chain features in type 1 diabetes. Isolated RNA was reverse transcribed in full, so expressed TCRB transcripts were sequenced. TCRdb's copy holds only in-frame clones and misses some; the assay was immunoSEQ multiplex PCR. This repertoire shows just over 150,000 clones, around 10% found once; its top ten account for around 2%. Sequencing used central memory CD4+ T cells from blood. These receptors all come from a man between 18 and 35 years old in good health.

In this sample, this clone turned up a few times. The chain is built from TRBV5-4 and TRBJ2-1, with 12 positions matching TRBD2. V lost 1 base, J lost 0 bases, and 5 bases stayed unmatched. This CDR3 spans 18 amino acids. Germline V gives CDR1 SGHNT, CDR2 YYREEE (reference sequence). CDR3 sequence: CASSLRLAGAPSYNEQFF. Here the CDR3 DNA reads TGTGCCAGCAGCTTGCGACTAGCGGGGGCGCCCTCCTACAATGAGCAGTTCTTC.

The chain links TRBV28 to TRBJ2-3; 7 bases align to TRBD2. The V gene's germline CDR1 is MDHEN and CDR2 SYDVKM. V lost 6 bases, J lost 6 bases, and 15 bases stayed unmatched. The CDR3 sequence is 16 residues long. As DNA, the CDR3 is TGTGCCAGCAGCCGTGCGTCGACTAGCCTTTCGGATACGCAGTATTTT. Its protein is CASSRASTSLSDTQYF.

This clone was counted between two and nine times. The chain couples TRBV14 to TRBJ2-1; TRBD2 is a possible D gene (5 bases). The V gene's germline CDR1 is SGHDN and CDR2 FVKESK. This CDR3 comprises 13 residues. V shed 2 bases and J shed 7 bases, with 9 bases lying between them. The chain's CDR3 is CASSQSRGNEQFF. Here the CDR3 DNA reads TGTGCCAGCAGCCAAAGCAGAGGGAATGAGCAGTTCTTC.

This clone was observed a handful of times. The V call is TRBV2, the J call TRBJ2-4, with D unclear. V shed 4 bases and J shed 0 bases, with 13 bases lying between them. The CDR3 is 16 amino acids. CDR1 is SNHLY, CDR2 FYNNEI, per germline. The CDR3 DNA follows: TGTGCCAGCAGTGTGGTGACATTACTAGCCAAAAACATTCAGTACTTC. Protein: CASSVVTLLAKNIQYF.

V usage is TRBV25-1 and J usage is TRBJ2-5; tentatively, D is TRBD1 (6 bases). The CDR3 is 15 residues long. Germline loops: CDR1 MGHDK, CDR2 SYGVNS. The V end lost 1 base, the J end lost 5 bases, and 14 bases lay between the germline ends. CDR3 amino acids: CASSEWRGGRETQYF. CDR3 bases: TGTGCCAGCAGTGAATGGCGAGGGGGTAGGGAGACCCAGTACTTC.

The CDR3, as DNA: TGTGCCACCAGCCGCCGAATTACTAGCGGGAACACAGATACGCAGTATTTT. It codes for CATSRRITSGNTDTQYF. The chain recombines TRBV15 with TRBJ2-3, with 10 positions matching TRBD2. The CDR3 extends over 17 amino acids. The ends lost 5 bases at V and 2 bases at J; junction bases unmatched: 10. Germline values: CDR1 LNHNV, CDR2 YYDKDF (reference sequence).

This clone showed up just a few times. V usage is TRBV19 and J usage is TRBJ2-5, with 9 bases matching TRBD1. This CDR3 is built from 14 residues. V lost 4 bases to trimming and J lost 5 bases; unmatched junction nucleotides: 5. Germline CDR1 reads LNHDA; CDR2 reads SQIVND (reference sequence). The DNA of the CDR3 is TGTGCCAGTAGTAGCGGACAGGGGCTTGAGACCCAGTACTTC. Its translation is CASSSGQGLETQYF.

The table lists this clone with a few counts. This CDR3 is CASSQGTGVSDTQYF. CDR3 DNA sequence: TGCGCCAGCAGCCAAGGGACTGGGGTTTCAGATACGCAGTATTTT. The rearrangement joins TRBV4-3 to TRBJ2-3; TRBD2 is a possible D gene (5 bases). This CDR3 region has 15 residues. The V end was cut by 1 base, the J end by 4 bases, with 12 bases between. Germline loops: CDR1 LGHNA, CDR2 YSLEER.

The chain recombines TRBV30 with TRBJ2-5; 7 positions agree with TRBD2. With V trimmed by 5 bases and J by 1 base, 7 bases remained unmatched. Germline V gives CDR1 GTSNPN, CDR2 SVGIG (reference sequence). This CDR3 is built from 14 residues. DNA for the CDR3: TGTGCCTGGGCTAAGCTAGCGGTCCAAGAGACCCAGTACTTC. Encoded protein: CAWAKLAVQETQYF.

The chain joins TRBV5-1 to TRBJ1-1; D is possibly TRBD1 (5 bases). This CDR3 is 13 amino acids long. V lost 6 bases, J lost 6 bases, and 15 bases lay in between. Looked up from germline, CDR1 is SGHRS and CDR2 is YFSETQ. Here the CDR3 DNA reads TGCGCCAGCACCCCGGAGGGGTATGCTGAAGCTTTCTTT. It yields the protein CASTPEGYAEAFF.

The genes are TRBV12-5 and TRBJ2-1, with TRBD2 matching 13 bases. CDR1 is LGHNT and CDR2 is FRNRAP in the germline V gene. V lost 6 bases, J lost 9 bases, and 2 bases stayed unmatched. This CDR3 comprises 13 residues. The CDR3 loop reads CASGLAGGPEQFF. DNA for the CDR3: TGTGCTAGTGGACTAGCGGGGGGGCCTGAGCAGTTCTTC.

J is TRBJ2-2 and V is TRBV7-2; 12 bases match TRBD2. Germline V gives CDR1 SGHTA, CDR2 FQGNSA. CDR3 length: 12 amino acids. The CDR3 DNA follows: TGTCTGACTAGCGGGAGTACCGGGGAGCTGTTTTTT. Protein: CLTSGSTGELFF.

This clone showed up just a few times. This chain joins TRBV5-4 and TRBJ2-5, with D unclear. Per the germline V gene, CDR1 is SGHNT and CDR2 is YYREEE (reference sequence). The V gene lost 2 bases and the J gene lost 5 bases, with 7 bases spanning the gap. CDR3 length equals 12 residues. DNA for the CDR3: TGTGCCAGCAGCTTCTGGCGGGAGACCCAGTACTTC. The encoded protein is CASSFWRETQYF. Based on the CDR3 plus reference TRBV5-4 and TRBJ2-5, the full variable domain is ETGVTQSPTHLIKTRGQQVTLRCSSQSGHNTVSWYQQALGQGPQFIFQYYREEENGRGNFPPRFSGLQFPNYSSELNVNALELDDSALYLCASSFWRETQYFGPGTRLLVL.

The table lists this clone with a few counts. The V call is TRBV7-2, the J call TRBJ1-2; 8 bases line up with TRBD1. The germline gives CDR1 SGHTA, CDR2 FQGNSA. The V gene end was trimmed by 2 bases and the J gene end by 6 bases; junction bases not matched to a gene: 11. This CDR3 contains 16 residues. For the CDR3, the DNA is TGTGCCAGCAGCTTACCCCTCGGACAGGGTAAGAATGGCTACACCTTC. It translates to CASSLPLGQGKNGYTF.

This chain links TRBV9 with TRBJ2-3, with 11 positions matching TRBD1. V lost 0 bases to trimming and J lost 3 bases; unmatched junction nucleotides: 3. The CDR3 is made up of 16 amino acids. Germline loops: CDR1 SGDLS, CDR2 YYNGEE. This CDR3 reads CASSVGTGGKTDTQYF. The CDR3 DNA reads TGTGCCAGCAGCGTAGGGACAGGGGGCAAAACAGATACGCAGTATTTT.

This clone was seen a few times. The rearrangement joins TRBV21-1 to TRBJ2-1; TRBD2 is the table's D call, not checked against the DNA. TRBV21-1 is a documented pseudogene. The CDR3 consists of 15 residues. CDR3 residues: CASSNERELWNEQFF. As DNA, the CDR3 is TGTGCCAGCAGCAATGAGCGGGAGCTCTGGAATGAGCAGTTCTTC.

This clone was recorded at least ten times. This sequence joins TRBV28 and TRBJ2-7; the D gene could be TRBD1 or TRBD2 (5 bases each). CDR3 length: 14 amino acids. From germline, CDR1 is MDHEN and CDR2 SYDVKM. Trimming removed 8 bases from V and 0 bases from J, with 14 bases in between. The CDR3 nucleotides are TGTGCCAGCCGTAGGCCAGGGAGCTCCTACGAGCAGTACTTC. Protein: CASRRPGSSYEQYF. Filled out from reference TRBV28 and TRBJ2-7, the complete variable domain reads DVKVTQSSRYLVKRTGEKVFLECVQDMDHENMFWYRQDPGLGLRLIYFSYDVKMKEKGDIPEGYSVSREKKERFSLILESASTNQTSMYLCASRRPGSSYEQYFGPGTRLTVT.

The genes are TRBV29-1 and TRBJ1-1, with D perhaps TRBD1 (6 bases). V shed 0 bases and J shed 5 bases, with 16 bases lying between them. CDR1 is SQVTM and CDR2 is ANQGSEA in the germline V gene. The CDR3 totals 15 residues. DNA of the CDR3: TGCAGCGTTGAAGATCCTCGGAGAGGGGGGACTGAAGCTTTCTTT. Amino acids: CSVEDPRRGGTEAFF.

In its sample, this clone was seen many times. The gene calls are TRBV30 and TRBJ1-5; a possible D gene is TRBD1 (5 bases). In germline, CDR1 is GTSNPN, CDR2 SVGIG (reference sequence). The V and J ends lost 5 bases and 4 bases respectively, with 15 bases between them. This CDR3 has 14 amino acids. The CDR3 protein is CAWGVAGSNQPQHF. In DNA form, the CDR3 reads TGTGCCTGGGGGGTCGCAGGGTCGAATCAGCCCCAGCATTTT. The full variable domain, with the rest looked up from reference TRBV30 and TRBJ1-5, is SQTIHQWPATLVQPVGSPLSLECTVEGTSNPNLYWYRQAAGRGLQLLFYSVGIGQISSEVPQNLSASRPQDRQFILSSKKLLLSDSGFYLCAWGVAGSNQPQHFGDGTRLSIL.

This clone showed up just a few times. The CDR3 protein is CASSLVAGAGELFF. Written as DNA, the CDR3 is TGTGCCAGCAGTTTAGTAGCGGGAGCCGGGGAGCTGTTTTTT. The chain employs TRBV28 and TRBJ2-2, with 9 positions matching TRBD2. The J segment lost 6 bases and the V segment lost 2 bases, leaving 1 base of the junction unmatched. The CDR3 is 14 residues long. From germline, CDR1 is MDHEN and CDR2 SYDVKM.

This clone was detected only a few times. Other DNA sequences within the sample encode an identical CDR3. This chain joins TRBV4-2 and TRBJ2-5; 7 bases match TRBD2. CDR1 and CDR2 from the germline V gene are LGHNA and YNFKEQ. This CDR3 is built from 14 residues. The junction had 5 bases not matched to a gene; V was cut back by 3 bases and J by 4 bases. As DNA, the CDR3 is TGTGCCAGCAGCCAGGGCGGGGGAACAGAGACCCAGTACTTC. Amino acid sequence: CASSQGGGTETQYF.

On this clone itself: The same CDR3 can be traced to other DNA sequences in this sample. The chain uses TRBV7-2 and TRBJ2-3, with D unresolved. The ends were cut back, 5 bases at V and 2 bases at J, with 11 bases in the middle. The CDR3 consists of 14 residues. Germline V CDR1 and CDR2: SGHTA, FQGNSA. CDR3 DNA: TGTGCCAGCAGCCTCGGCCGTGCCACAGATACGCAGTATTTT. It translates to CASSLGRATDTQYF.